A single sample is the source of the 9 T cell receptor beta chains below, sequenced in a study of T cell changes during pregnancy in multiple sclerosis (dated by TCRdb to 2018 to 2020). Libraries were constructed by the immunoSEQ multiplex PCR assay. TCRdb limited this immuneACCESS table to in-frame rearrangements with V and J called. A share of clones is missing; checked studies link under half to unresolved V genes, and the rest is unexplained. The sample table lists 40,000 to 55,000 clones, under 90% of them with a count of one. Around 4.7% of the sample lies in the top ten. Sequenced material: peripheral blood, taken in the second trimester of pregnancy. The receptors shown here come from a female donor in good health, enrolled as a control in a pregnancy study.

The J gene is TRBJ1-2, the V gene TRBV6-1; D perhaps matches TRBD1 (5 bases). Trimming stripped 2 bases from V and 4 bases from J, with 14 bases between. Looked up from germline, CDR1 is MNHNS and CDR2 is SASEGT. The CDR3 is 15 residues long. The CDR3 region has the DNA TGTGCCAGCAGTGAATGCCAGGGATGTGCCTATGGCTACACCTTC. It yields the protein CASSECQGCAYGYTF.

The chain carries TRBV6-4 and TRBJ2-2; 7 nucleotides align to TRBD1. V lost 5 bases to trimming and J lost 3 bases; unmatched junction nucleotides: 3. The germline V gene has CDR1 MRHNA and CDR2 SNTAGT. This CDR3 contains 14 residues. The CDR3, as DNA: TGTGCCAGCAGTACAGGGGCGGACACCGGGGAGCTGTTTTTT. This gives the protein CASSTGADTGELFF.

The chain joins TRBV7-8 to TRBJ2-7, with 11 bases identical to TRBD2. CDR3 length: 15 residues. V trimming: 5 bases; J trimming: 4 bases; junction bases outside the gene matches: 7. Germline V gene lookup returns CDR1 SGHVS and CDR2 FQNEAQ. CDR3 sequence reads: CASSLEGLAVYEQYF. CDR3 coding DNA: TGTGCCAGCAGCCTAGAGGGACTAGCGGTTTACGAGCAGTACTTC. The variable domain in full, completed from reference TRBV7-8 and TRBJ2-7, reads GAGVSQSPRYKVAKRGQDVALRCDPISGHVSLFWYQQALGQGPEFLTYFQNEAQLDKSGLPSDRFFAERPEGSVSTLKIQRTQQEDSAVYLCASSLEGLAVYEQYFGPGTRLTVT.

The chain employs TRBV30 and TRBJ1-3, with TRBD1 as a possible D gene (5 bases). Trimming removed 0 bases from V and 0 bases from J, with 9 bases in between. Germline lookup yields CDR1 GTSNPN and CDR2 SVGIG (reference sequence). CDR3 size: 15 residues. Here the CDR3 reads CAWSVRQSSGNTIYF. The CDR3 DNA is TGTGCCTGGAGTGTCAGACAGAGCTCTGGAAACACCATATATTTT.

The chain uses TRBV27 and TRBJ2-7; D is possibly TRBD1 (5 bases). Germline V lookup: CDR1 MNHEY, CDR2 SMNVEV (reference sequence). Trimming cost V 3 bases and J 6 bases, with 18 bases left between them. There are 15 residues in the CDR3. The CDR3 is CASSLGGPARGEQYF. CDR3 nucleotides: TGTGCCAGCAGTTTGGGTGGACCTGCAAGGGGCGAGCAGTACTTC.

V and J are TRBV5-6 and TRBJ2-7; no reliable D call. The germline V gene encodes CDR1 SGHDT and CDR2 YYEEEE. CDR3 length: 14 residues. Trimming left V 1 base short and J 0 bases short, with 8 bases between. The CDR3 loop reads CASSLNSYSYEQYF. The CDR3 DNA reads TGTGCCAGCAGCTTGAACAGTTACTCCTACGAGCAGTACTTC.

This rearrangement joins TRBV29-1 to TRBJ2-1; weak D call: TRBD2 (5 bases). This CDR3 spans 15 amino acids. Germline CDR1 and CDR2: SQVTM and ANQGSEA. V dropped 7 bases and J dropped 1 base, with 17 bases sitting between them. The CDR3: CSATKGVRSYNEQFF. CDR3 coding DNA: TGCAGCGCTACAAAGGGAGTTCGGTCCTACAATGAGCAGTTCTTC.

The chain is built from TRBV5-1 and TRBJ1-1, with D possibly TRBD1 on 6 matching bases. The germline gives CDR1 SGHRS, CDR2 YFSETQ. Trimming shortened V by 1 base and J by 0 bases, and 16 bases separated the two germline ends. The CDR3 sequence is 17 residues long. As DNA, the CDR3 is TGCGCCAGCAGCTTGCTCGGCGCAGGGACAATGAACACTGAAGCTTTCTTT. Translation gives CASSLLGAGTMNTEAFF.

This clone was seen more than once but under ten times. This chain connects TRBV15 to TRBJ1-1; D might be TRBD1 (6 bases). Germline CDR1 and CDR2: LNHNV and YYDKDF (reference sequence). The V and J ends lost 3 bases and 0 bases respectively, with 8 bases between them. This CDR3 spans 14 amino acids. CDR3 DNA sequence: TGTGCCACCAGCAGGGACAGCATGAACACTGAAGCTTTCTTT. It codes for CATSRDSMNTEAFF.